Below are 9 T cell receptor beta chains sequenced from a single sample in a study of OX40 agonist ivuxolimab in advanced cancers. Libraries were prepared by immunoSEQ multiplex PCR; TCRdb keeps only in-frame clonotypes and omits some of them. The sample yields 70,000 or so clones, about 84% seen once. The sample consisted of CD4+ or CD8+ T cells sorted from blood, taken in a trial of the OX40 agonist ivuxolimab. These receptors were obtained from an adult with an advanced solid tumor such as melanoma, head and neck, liver or kidney cancer.

The V call is TRBV28, the J call TRBJ2-3; D tentatively fits TRBD1 or TRBD2 (5 bases each). Trimming left V 5 bases short and J 1 base short, with 13 bases between. The germline CDR1 and CDR2 sequences are MDHEN and SYDVKM. This CDR3 is 15 amino acids long. In nucleotides, the CDR3 is TGTGCCAGCAGTACCCTTCAGGGAGGCACAGATACGCAGTATTTT. This sequence encodes CASSTLQGGTDTQYF.

The rearrangement joins TRBV2 to TRBJ2-5; D possibly corresponds to TRBD2 (5 bases). V lost 5 bases and J 5 bases, leaving 15 bases between the germline ends. CDR1 and CDR2 (germline): SNHLY, FYNNEI. This CDR3 region has 14 residues. CDR3: CASSILVGPETQYF. The CDR3 DNA reads as TGTGCCAGCAGTATACTAGTAGGGCCTGAGACCCAGTACTTC.

This chain links TRBV6-5 with TRBJ1-5; a weak D match, TRBD1 (6 bases). CDR1 and CDR2 from the germline V gene are MNHEY and SVGAGI. V was trimmed by 0 bases and J by 4 bases, leaving 10 bases between them. The CDR3 runs to 15 residues. CDR3 nucleotide sequence: TGTGCCAGCAGTTACTCATTCCAGGGGAATCAGCCCCAGCATTTT. This codes for CASSYSFQGNQPQHF.

This sequence joins TRBV5-1 and TRBJ1-1; D gene unclear. Germline values: CDR1 SGHRS, CDR2 YFSETQ. With 0 bases removed from V and 1 base from J, the gap between germline ends came to 7 bases. This CDR3 has 14 residues. The CDR3 here is CASSLAMGNTEAFF. CDR3 coding DNA: TGCGCCAGCAGCTTGGCCATGGGGAACACTGAAGCTTTCTTT.

The chain is built from TRBV5-1 and TRBJ1-4, with 8 bases identical to TRBD1. The CDR3 runs to 15 residues. The junction had 8 bases not matched to a gene; V was cut back by 3 bases and J by 7 bases. In germline, CDR1 is SGHRS, CDR2 YFSETQ. The CDR3 nucleotides are TGCGCCAGCAGCTGGGGGACAGGAGGTAGTGAAAAACTGTTTTTT. It specifies CASSWGTGGSEKLFF.

The V call is TRBV4-2, the J call TRBJ1-2; D ambiguous. Between the trimmed V and J ends, which lost 2 bases and 8 bases, there was a span of 15 bases. There are 14 residues in the CDR3. Per germline, CDR1 LGHNA and CDR2 YNFKEQ. The CDR3 DNA follows: TGTGCCAGCAGCCAACCTGGGAAGGCGTGGGGCTACACCTTC. This gives the protein CASSQPGKAWGYTF.

V and J are TRBV7-7 and TRBJ2-2; TRBD2 aligns across 7 bases. The germline V gene encodes CDR1 SSHAT and CDR2 FNYEAQ (reference sequence). V gave up 4 bases and J gave up 5 bases; unmatched junction bases: 10. This CDR3 contains 16 residues. As DNA, the CDR3 is TGTGCCAGCAGCTCGTTAGGGGCGGGAGTGACCGGGGAGCTGTTTTTT. It encodes CASSSLGAGVTGELFF.

This sequence joins TRBV7-2 and TRBJ2-1; 9 positions agree with TRBD2. The J segment lost 5 bases and the V segment lost 0 bases, leaving 8 bases of the junction unmatched. The CDR3 has 17 residues. Germline V lookup: CDR1 SGHTA, CDR2 FQGNSA. The CDR3 coding sequence is TGTGCCAGCAGCTTAGCCTTCGCGGGAGGGTTCGACAATGAGCAGTTCTTC. Translating gives CASSLAFAGGFDNEQFF.

V is TRBV18 and J is TRBJ2-5; D gene ambiguous. Germline assignment: CDR1 KGHSH and CDR2 LQKENI. The CDR3 runs 15 residues. Trimming stripped 1 base from V and 3 bases from J, with 12 bases between. CDR3 protein: CASSPLSRRKETQYF. CDR3 nucleotide sequence: TGTGCCAGCTCACCACTCTCCAGGAGAAAAGAGACCCAGTACTTC.